In its sample, the clone carrying this T cell receptor beta chain was seen once. The sample is drawn from a study of CD8+ T cells in alopecia areata. As to treatment: oral pan-JAK inhibitor, 5-10 mg twice daily. Alopecia areata patients provided lesional scalp punch biopsies and peripheral blood. The length of the CDR3 is 14 residues. With 1 base removed from V and 6 bases from J, the gap between germline ends came to 12 bases. Germline-derived CDR1 and CDR2 are LNHNV and YYDKDF (reference sequence). As the sequencing template, cDNA was produced by extracting RNA and reverse transcribing it. Only in-frame clones appear in the TCRdb table, and some are missing; sequencing was by immunoSEQ multiplex PCR. The table records some 120,000 clones, less than 75% of them present only once.

The genes are TRBV15 and TRBJ1-2, with a weak D call TRBD1 (6 bases). The sample here was CD8+ T cells sorted from blood, taken at week 24, from a patient treated with tofacitinib. The receptor was derived from a human donor with alopecia areata. For the CDR3, the DNA is TGTGCCACCAGCAGAGTGGGGGCGGCAAATGGCTACACCTTC. Translated: CATSRVGAANGYTF.